This T cell receptor beta chain originates from a study of early T cells in non-severe SARS-CoV-2 infection. The wider study: With bulk RNA from unsorted whole blood as input, sequencing yielded unpaired chains.

Unique molecular identifier tags were affixed to discrete cDNA molecules. TCRdb reanalysed the 5' RACE reads using MiXCR and keeps one entry per CDR3 protein. The repertoire consists of roughly 100,000 distinct CDR3 sequences, with 10% to 15% occurring once and the leading ten covering 3.5% to 5%. V lost 4 bases to trimming and J lost 4 bases; unmatched junction nucleotides: 6. Germline CDR1 MGHDK, CDR2 SYGVNS. The CDR3 runs 14 residues. Regarding the study as a whole: The study's VDJdb matching favored anti-spike CD8 responses and missed private and CD4 specificities.

This clonotype has at least ten counts. Its matching antigen is unknown. The input for sequencing was whole blood, taken at baseline. The TCR sequence derives from an adult who was a healthcare worker with PCR-confirmed SARS-CoV-2 infection or an uninfected control (not recorded which). This chain connects TRBV25-1 to TRBJ1-2; 7 bases fit TRBD1. The CDR3 nucleotides read TGTGCCAGCAGTGGATCGGGACAGAGCTATGGCTACACCTTC. It specifies CASSGSGQSYGYTF.